This is a list of T cell receptor beta chains from one sample in a study of circulating and synovial CD4+ cells in juvenile arthritis. Sequencing used immunoSEQ multiplex PCR; TCRdb keeps in-frame clones, though not all of them. Here the sample spans some 35,000 clones, 94% being singletons. The sample taken for sequencing was CD4+ T cells from blood. All receptors derive from a human donor with juvenile idiopathic arthritis. CDR3s include the opening cysteine and the closing phenylalanine or tryptophan. The D gene is left open where the match is weak. Clone size is given for some rows only: seen once, a few or many times, or a class if the clone is expanded.

size: .; D: .; J: TRBJ1-6; V: TRBV7-9; DNA: TGTGCCAGCAGCTTGTCACAGGGTAATTCACCCCTCCACTTT; CDR3: CASSLSQGNSPLHF
size: .; D: .; J: TRBJ1-1; V: TRBV19; DNA: TGTGCCAGTAGTCCTCGGACGGGGGACACTGAAGCTTTCTTT; CDR3: CASSPRTGDTEAFF
size: once; D: .; J: TRBJ1-2; V: TRBV6-1; DNA: TGTGCCAGCAGTGACGATCAAAGGGGGATATATGGCTACACCTTC; CDR3: CASSDDQRGIYGYTF
size: .; D: .; J: TRBJ2-7; V: TRBV12-1; DNA: TGTGCCAGCAGCTTTGCGCGGACTAGCAGGTCCTACGAGCAGTACTTC; CDR3: CASSFARTSRSYEQYF
size: .; D: .; J: TRBJ1-6; V: TRBV9; DNA: TGTGCCAGCAGCATACGAGGGGGTGGGAATTCACCCCTCCACTTT; CDR3: CASSIRGGGNSPLHF
size: .; D: TRBD2; J: TRBJ2-1; V: TRBV6-5; DNA: TGTGCCAGCAGTACAGCGGGGGCCAACAATGAGCAGTTCTTC; CDR3: CASSTAGANNEQFF
size: .; D: .; J: TRBJ2-7; V: TRBV5-5; DNA: TGTGCCAGCAGCACGCGGGACGGAGTCTACGAGCAGTACTTC; CDR3: CASSTRDGVYEQYF
size: .; D: .; J: TRBJ2-7; V: TRBV15; DNA: TGTGCCACCAGCAAACCGGGAATAGGCTCCTACGAGCAGTACTTC; CDR3: CATSKPGIGSYEQYF
size: .; D: TRBD1; J: TRBJ1-1; V: TRBV7-6; DNA: TGTGCCAGCAGACCCCGACAGGGTTACACTGAAGCTTTCTTT; CDR3: CASRPRQGYTEAFF
size: .; D: TRBD2; J: TRBJ2-3; V: TRBV5-4; DNA: TGTGCCAGCAGCCTCGGGACTAGCGGGGAGGACACAGATACGCAGTATTTT; CDR3: CASSLGTSGEDTDTQYF
size: .; D: .; J: TRBJ1-1; V: TRBV11-3; DNA: TGTGCCAGCAGCCCCGGGGGGTTAGGGTCTGAAGCTTTCTTT; CDR3: CASSPGGLGSEAFF
size: .; D: .; J: TRBJ1-5; V: TRBV6-1; DNA: TGTGCCAGCAGTGAAGAGGGGGGGCCGGGCAATCAGCCCCAGCATTTT; CDR3: CASSEEGGPGNQPQHF
size: .; D: .; J: TRBJ2-2; V: TRBV27; DNA: TGTGCCAGCAGTTCAGGCACCGGGGAGCTGTTTTTT; CDR3: CASSSGTGELFF
size: .; D: TRBD2; J: TRBJ2-5; V: TRBV18; DNA: TGTGCCAGCTCACCACTAGCGGGGACTCAAGAGACCCAGTACTTC; CDR3: CASSPLAGTQETQYF
size: .; D: TRBD1; J: TRBJ2-7; V: TRBV7-2; DNA: TGTGCCAGCAGCTTCCGGGACAGGGATTTTCCTAGTCTGTACTTC; CDR3: CASSFRDRDFPSLYF
size: .; D: .; J: TRBJ1-1; V: TRBV5-5; DNA: TGTGCCAGCAGCTTGGGGGGGGGTGTGACTGAAGCTTTCTTT; CDR3: CASSLGGGVTEAFF
size: .; D: .; J: TRBJ2-1; V: TRBV7-3; DNA: TGTGCCAGCAGCTTAGGACTCTGGGATGAGCAGTTCTTC; CDR3: CASSLGLWDEQFF
size: .; D: TRBD1; J: TRBJ2-2; V: TRBV4-1; DNA: TGCGCCAGCAGCCAACCGGGACAGGGGTTTTCCGGGGAGCTGTTTTTT; CDR3: CASSQPGQGFSGELFF
size: .; D: TRBD2; J: TRBJ2-1; V: TRBV9; DNA: TGTGCCAGCAGCCTCCCCAGGGGACTAGCGGGGGGCCTCTACAATGAGCAGTTCTTC; CDR3: CASSLPRGLAGGLYNEQFF
size: .; D: .; J: TRBJ1-6; V: TRBV5-1; DNA: TGCGCCAGCAGCGCAGACTCGGGGGTTTCGAGTTCACCCCTCCACTTT; CDR3: CASSADSGVSSSPLHF
size: .; D: TRBD1; J: TRBJ1-2; V: TRBV19; DNA: TGTGCCAGTAGTGGGGGACAGGGTTTTGGCTATGGCTACACCTTC; CDR3: CASSGGQGFGYGYTF
size: .; D: TRBD1; J: TRBJ1-5; V: TRBV30; DNA: TGTGCCTGGAGTGTATCTTCAGGGGGCGAGCAGCCCCAGCATTTT; CDR3: CAWSVSSGGEQPQHF
size: .; D: .; J: TRBJ2-7; V: TRBV19; DNA: TGTGCCAGTAGTGACCGGGACACGACCTCCTACGAGCAGTACTTC; CDR3: CASSDRDTTSYEQYF
size: .; D: .; J: TRBJ2-5; V: TRBV7-9; DNA: TGTGCCAGCAGCTTAGGTACAGAACAAGAGACCCAGTACTTC; CDR3: CASSLGTEQETQYF
size: few; D: .; J: TRBJ1-3; V: TRBV10-3; DNA: TGTGCCATCAGACCGAACTCCCGCTCTGGAAACACCATATATTTT; CDR3: CAIRPNSRSGNTIYF
size: .; D: .; J: TRBJ2-7; V: TRBV25-1; DNA: TGTGCCAGCCGGGGAGTGGCACAGACCTACGAGCAGTACTTC; CDR3: CASRGVAQTYEQYF
size: .; D: TRBD2; J: TRBJ2-7; V: TRBV19; DNA: TGTGCCAGTAGTCCCCGCCGGGGGGAAGGACACGAGCAGTACTTC; CDR3: CASSPRRGEGHEQYF
size: .; D: .; J: TRBJ1-2; V: TRBV5-1; DNA: TGCGCCAGCAGCTTGGCCTACAGAGACGTCTATGGCTACACCTTC; CDR3: CASSLAYRDVYGYTF
size: .; D: .; J: TRBJ1-1; V: TRBV18; DNA: TGTGCCAGCTCACCAACCTCCGAGACAGCGCAACCATTCTTT; CDR3: CASSPTSETAQPFF
size: once; D: TRBD2; J: TRBJ2-7; V: TRBV7-9; DNA: TGTGCCAGCAGCAACTTGGGGGGGGCCTACGAGCAGTACTTC; CDR3: CASSNLGGAYEQYF
size: .; D: TRBD1; J: TRBJ1-1; V: TRBV6-5; DNA: TGTGCCAGCAGTTCCCCAGGGGGCGCGAGGACTGAAGCTTTCTTT; CDR3: CASSSPGGARTEAFF
size: .; D: .; J: TRBJ2-7; V: TRBV23-1; DNA: TGCGCCAGCAGTCCCAAGAGGGTGGGTCTACTCTCCTACGAGCAGTACTTC; CDR3: CASSPKRVGLLSYEQYF
size: .; D: TRBD2; J: TRBJ2-3; V: TRBV5-4; DNA: TGTGCCAGCAGCCGCGGACTAGCGGGCGGCGCAGATACGCAGTATTTT; CDR3: CASSRGLAGGADTQYF
size: .; D: TRBD1; J: TRBJ1-4; V: TRBV15; DNA: TGTGCCACCAGCAGAGGTACCGGGACAGGCCTTGGGAAACTGTTTTTT; CDR3: CATSRGTGTGLGKLFF
size: few; D: .; J: TRBJ2-3; V: TRBV19; DNA: TGTGCCACCCAGAGAGGGCTCAGCACAGATACGCAGTATTTT; CDR3: CATQRGLSTDTQYF
size: .; D: .; J: TRBJ2-1; V: TRBV27; DNA: TGTGCCAGCAGTTTACCCGGTTACAATGAGCAGTTCTTC; CDR3: CASSLPGYNEQFF
size: .; D: .; J: TRBJ2-1; V: TRBV7-9; DNA: TGTGCCAGCAGCTTAACCAGGTCGGAGCAGTTCTTC; CDR3: CASSLTRSEQFF
size: .; D: TRBD2; J: TRBJ2-7; V: TRBV27; DNA: TGTGCCAGCAGTTTAGGGACTAGCGGGTCCTACGAGCAGTACTTC; CDR3: CASSLGTSGSYEQYF
size: .; D: .; J: TRBJ1-2; V: TRBV18; DNA: TGTGCCAGCTCACCACAGGGGAACAACTATGGCTACACCTTC; CDR3: CASSPQGNNYGYTF
size: .; D: .; J: TRBJ2-3; V: TRBV7-9; DNA: TGTGCCAGCAGCTGGGGGGAGACTCCCACAGATACGCAGTATTTT; CDR3: CASSWGETPTDTQYF